These T cell receptor beta chains were read from a single sample in a study of OX40 agonist ivuxolimab in advanced cancers. Method: immunoSEQ multiplex PCR; TCRdb's copy keeps in-frame clones and lacks some. Of 82,000 or so clones listed, roughly 90% are singletons. Sequencing was performed on CD4+ or CD8+ T cells sorted from blood, taken in a trial of the OX40 agonist ivuxolimab. All receptors derive from an adult with an advanced solid tumor such as melanoma, head and neck, liver or kidney cancer. Each CDR3 is given with its conserved first and last residue. The D gene is left open where the match is weak. Size is stated for part of the rows, as once, few or many counts, or as a class when the clone is expanded.

clone_size	d_call	j_call	v_call	cdr3_nt	cdr3_aa
.	.	TRBJ1-2	TRBV6-5	TGTGCCAGCAGCAACCCCCCCGGACGGGGCTACACCTTC	CASSNPPGRGYTF
.	.	TRBJ1-5	TRBV19	TGTGCCAGTAGTAAAGGGCCGACACAGCCCCAGCATTTT	CASSKGPTQPQHF
.	.	TRBJ1-1	TRBV30	TGTGCCTGGAGTGTACAGCAGGGGACCACTGAAGCTTTCTTT	CAWSVQQGTTEAFF
.	.	TRBJ1-2	TRBV19	TGTGCCAGTAGTATAGTCCCGCAGGGGACTCGGGCGACCCGCTTC	CASSIVPQGTRATRF
.	TRBD1	TRBJ1-5	TRBV27	TGTGCCAGCAGGCAAACAGGGGGGCCAAATCAGCCCCAGCATTTT	CASRQTGGPNQPQHF
few	.	TRBJ1-4	TRBV19	TGTGCCAGTAGATCGGGACCTAATGAAAAACTGTTTTTT	CASRSGPNEKLFF
.	TRBD2	TRBJ2-1	TRBV5-4	TGTGCCAGCAGTTTAAGCGGGAGGGGCCACAATGAGCAGTTCTTC	CASSLSGRGHNEQFF
.	.	TRBJ2-7	TRBV7-7	TGTGCTAGCAGCTCCCCCCCCGGGGGAGAGCAGTACTTC	CASSSPPGGEQYF
.	TRBD1	TRBJ1-2	TRBV7-2	TGTGCCAGCAGCCGCTATCAACCGGGACAGGGCGATGGCTACACCTTC	CASSRYQPGQGDGYTF
once	.	TRBJ2-1	TRBV5-1	TGCGCCAGCAGCTTGTCAGGGATCGGTGAGCAGTTCTTC	CASSLSGIGEQFF
.	.	TRBJ1-4	TRBV27	TGTGCCAGCAGAGAACGGACAGTGACTAATGAAAAACTGTTTTTT	CASRERTVTNEKLFF
.	TRBD1	TRBJ2-1	TRBV5-1	TGCGCCAGCAGGCTTCAGGGGGCGCGCTACAATGAGCAGTTCTTC	CASRLQGARYNEQFF
.	TRBD2	TRBJ2-4	TRBV10-2	TGCGCCAGCAGGGAAGGTGTGGGACTAGCGGCTCTAGGGGGAAACATTCAGTACTTC	CASREGVGLAALGGNIQYF
.	.	TRBJ2-5	TRBV5-1	TGCGCCAGCAGCTCCGCGGGGCTCCAAGAGACCCAGTACTTC	CASSSAGLQETQYF
.	.	TRBJ1-1	TRBV6-1	TGTGCCAGCAGTGTGACAGGAAACACTGAAGCTTTCTTT	CASSVTGNTEAFF
.	TRBD1	TRBJ1-2	TRBV10-3	TGTGCCATCAGGGAAACAGGGGGCTTTAACTATGGCTACACCTTC	CAIRETGGFNYGYTF
.	TRBD2	TRBJ2-1	TRBV9	TGTGCCAGCAGCGGTAGCGGGAGCTCCTACAATGAGCAGTTCTTC	CASSGSGSSYNEQFF